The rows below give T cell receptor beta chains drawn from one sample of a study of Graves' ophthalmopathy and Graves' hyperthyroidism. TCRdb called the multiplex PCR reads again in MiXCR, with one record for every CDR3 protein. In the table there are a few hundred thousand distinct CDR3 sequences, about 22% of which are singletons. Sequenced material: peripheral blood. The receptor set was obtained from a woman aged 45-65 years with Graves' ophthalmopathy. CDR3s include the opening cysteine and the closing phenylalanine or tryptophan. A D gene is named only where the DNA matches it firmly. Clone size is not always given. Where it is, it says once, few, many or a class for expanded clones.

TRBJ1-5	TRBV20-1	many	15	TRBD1	TGCAGTGCACCTCACTCGCGGGACAGAAATCAGCCCCAGCATTTT	CSAPHSRDRNQPQHF
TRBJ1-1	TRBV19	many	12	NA	TGTGCCAGTAGAATGGGGGCGTCTGAAGCTTTCTTT	CASRMGASEAFF
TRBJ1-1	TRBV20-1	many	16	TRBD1	TGCAGTGCTAGAAGTATGACAGGGTCGATGAACACTGAAGCTTTCTTT	CSARSMTGSMNTEAFF
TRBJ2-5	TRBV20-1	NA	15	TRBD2	TGCAGTGCAACTCGACTAGCGGGGGGACAAGAGACCCAGTACTTC	CSATRLAGGQETQYF
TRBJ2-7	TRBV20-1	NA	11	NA	TGCAGTGCTAGCGTTATATACGAGCAGTACTTC	CSASVIYEQYF
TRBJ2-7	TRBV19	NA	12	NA	TGTGCCAGTAGTATGGACCGGTCCGAGCAGTACTTC	CASSMDRSEQYF
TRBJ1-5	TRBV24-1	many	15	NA	TGTGCCACCAGTGATTCGGGGGTGGGCAATCAGCCCCAGCATTTT	CATSDSGVGNQPQHF
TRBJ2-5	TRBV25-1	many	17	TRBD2	TGTGCCAGCAGTGCCGGGACTAGCGGGAGGGCGGAAGAGACCCAGTACTTC	CASSAGTSGRAEETQYF
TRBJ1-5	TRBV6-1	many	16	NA	TGTGCCAGCAGCCGCGGGGGATGGACCGACCCCCAGCCCCAGCATTTT	CASSRGGWTDPQPQHF
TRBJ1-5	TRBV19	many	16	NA	TGTGCCAGTAGTATAGAGACAGGATATAGCAATCAGCCCCAGCATTTT	CASSIETGYSNQPQHF
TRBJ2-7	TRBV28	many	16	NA	TGTGCCAGCAGTGCCCCGTCCAAGCGGCCCCACTACGAGCAGTACTTC	CASSAPSKRPHYEQYF
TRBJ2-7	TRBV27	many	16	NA	TGTGCCAGCAGCACCCAGATGGTACAGGGTGTACACGAGCAGTACTTC	CASSTQMVQGVHEQYF
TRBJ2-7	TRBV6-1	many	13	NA	TGTGCCAGCAGTGATGGGATTTTGGCCGAGCAGTACTTC	CASSDGILAEQYF
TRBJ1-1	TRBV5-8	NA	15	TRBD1	TGTGCCAGCAGCCCAGTTGGACAGGGTCGGACTGAAGCTTTCTTT	CASSPVGQGRTEAFF
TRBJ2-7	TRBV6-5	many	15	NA	TGTGCCAGCAGCTACGCCTACCGGACGACGCGGGAGCAGTACTTC	CASSYAYRTTREQYF
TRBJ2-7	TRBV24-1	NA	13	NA	TGTGCCGCGTCTCAGGATGGACAGAGCGAGCAGTACTTC	CAASQDGQSEQYF
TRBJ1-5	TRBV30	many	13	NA	TGTGCCTGGTCTGCCGGGAACAATCAGCCCCAGCATTTT	CAWSAGNNQPQHF
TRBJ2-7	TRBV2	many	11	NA	TGTGCCAGCGGGGGGCTCTACGAGCAGTACTTC	CASGGLYEQYF
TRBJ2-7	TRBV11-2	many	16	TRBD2	TGTGCCAGCAGCCTAGAAGGGGCTAGCGGGAGTTACGAGCAGTACTTC	CASSLEGASGSYEQYF
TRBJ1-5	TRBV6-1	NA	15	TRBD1	TGTGCCAGCAGCGACGGGACAGTCGGGGCTGAGCCCCAGCATTTT	CASSDGTVGAEPQHF
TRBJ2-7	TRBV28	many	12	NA	TGTGCCAGCAGTTCACCTTTTCTCGAGCAGTACTTC	CASSSPFLEQYF
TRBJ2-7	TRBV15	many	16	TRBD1	TGTGCCACCAGCAGTGCTGGGGCAGGGGGAACCTACGAGCAGTACTTC	CATSSAGAGGTYEQYF
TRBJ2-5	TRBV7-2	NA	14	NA	TGTGCCAGCAGCCTCGACAGGTCCAGGGGGACCCAGTACTTC	CASSLDRSRGTQYF
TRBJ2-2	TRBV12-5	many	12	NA	TGTGCTAGTGGTCCCCACACCGGGGAGCTGTTTTTT	CASGPHTGELFF
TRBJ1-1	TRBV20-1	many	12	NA	TGCAGTGCTAGAGACGTGAACACTGAAGCTTTCTTT	CSARDVNTEAFF
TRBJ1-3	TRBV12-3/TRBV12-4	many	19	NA	TGTGCCAGCACTTTTCCCTGGGGCAAGGCCGCAAGCTCTGGAAACACCATATATTTT	CASTFPWGKAASSGNTIYF
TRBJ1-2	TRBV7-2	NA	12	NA	TGTGCCAGCAGCTTCGAGGGGAGCGGCTACACCTTC	CASSFEGSGYTF
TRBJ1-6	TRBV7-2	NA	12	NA	TGTGCCAGCAGCTTAAGCAGGGGACCCCTCCACTTT	CASSLSRGPLHF
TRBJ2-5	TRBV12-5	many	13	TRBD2	TGTGCTAGTGGTTCAGGACTAGCGGGAGGACCATACTTC	CASGSGLAGGPYF